This paragraph reports one T cell receptor beta chain. Its target is not known. Profiling relied on immunoSEQ multiplex PCR, and the TCRdb table lists in-frame clones only, not all of them. Of around 550,000 clones in the sample, around 96% are singletons; the top ten hold approximately 0.11%. In the naive CD8 group, cells lacked CD45RO and were positively selected for CCR7, so terminally differentiated effector memory CD45RA+ cells were left out. The sample belongs to a study of shared clonotypes between healthy human individuals. Study-level findings and limits: At large depth, rarefaction still showed sorted-subset sequencing to be incomplete. Lower generation probabilities were found for non-shared clonotypes than for those shared by all four donors. The researchers took only blood, and tissue repertoires probably look different.

The V end lost 5 bases, the J end lost 8 bases, and 12 bases lay between the germline ends. The length of the CDR3 is 12 residues. Germline CDR1 is MNHEY and CDR2 is SMNVEV (reference sequence). This TCR was recovered from a woman between 25 and 40 years old in good health. This chain joins TRBV27 and TRBJ1-2; D is perhaps TRBD1 (5 bases). Source material: naive CD8+ T cells sorted from blood. The CDR3, as DNA: TGTGCCAGCAGTCCGGGGACGGAGGGCTACACCTTC. It translates to CASSPGTEGYTF.